Below, one TCR beta chain is given with its context. This specimen comes from a study of PD-1 blockade in classical Hodgkin lymphoma. Each patient experienced a relapse that followed autologous stem cell transplantation, and brentuximab vedotin exposure varied. Clones were read by immunoSEQ multiplex PCR, and TCRdb kept only the in-frame ones, dropping some. In the table there are around 40,000 clones, approximately 78% of which are singletons. The TCR comes from a human donor with classical Hodgkin lymphoma. Sequencing was performed on peripheral blood mononuclear cells (PBMCs), taken at baseline.

In DNA, the CDR3 is TGTGCCAGCAGCCAAGGGGATAGGGGCCCGACCCTCTATGGCTACACCTTC. Encoded protein: CASSQGDRGPTLYGYTF. The chain has TRBV7-3 and TRBJ1-2; a weak D match, TRBD1 (5 bases). The CDR3 covers 17 residues. Trimming cost V 5 bases and J 4 bases, with 23 bases left between them. CDR1 and CDR2 (germline): SGHTA, FQGTGA.